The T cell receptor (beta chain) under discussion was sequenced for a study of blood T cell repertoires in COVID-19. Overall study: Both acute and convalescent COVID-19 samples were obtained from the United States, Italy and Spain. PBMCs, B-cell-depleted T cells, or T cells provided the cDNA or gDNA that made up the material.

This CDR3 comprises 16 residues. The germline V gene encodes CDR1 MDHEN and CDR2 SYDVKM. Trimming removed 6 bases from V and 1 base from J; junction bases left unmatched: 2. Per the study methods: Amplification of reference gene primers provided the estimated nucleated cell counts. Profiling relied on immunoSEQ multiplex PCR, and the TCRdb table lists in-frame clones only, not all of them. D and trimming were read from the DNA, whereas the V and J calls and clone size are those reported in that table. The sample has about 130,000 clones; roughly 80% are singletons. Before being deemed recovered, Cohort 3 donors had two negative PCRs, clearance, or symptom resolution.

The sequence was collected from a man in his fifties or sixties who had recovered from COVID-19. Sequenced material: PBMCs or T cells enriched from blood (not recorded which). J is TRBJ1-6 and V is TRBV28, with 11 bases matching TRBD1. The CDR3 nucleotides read TGTGCCAGCAGCCGGGACAGGGGGTCCTATAATTCACCCCTCCACTTT. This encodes CASSRDRGSYNSPLHF.